This entry features one T cell receptor beta chain sequence. Repertoires were generated with immunoSEQ multiplex PCR, while TCRdb's copy carries only in-frame clones and drops some. Of about 60,000 clones detected, around 80% appear once; the ten largest clones hold 6.3%. This sample is part of a study of blood T cell repertoires in COVID-19. Germline assignment: CDR1 SGDLS and CDR2 YYNGEE. The CDR3 length is 16 residues. The V gene end was trimmed by 0 bases and the J gene end by 7 bases; junction bases not matched to a gene: 10. Sequencing was performed on peripheral blood. This receptor was obtained from a human donor in a cohort sampled during active COVID-19. The V and J genes are TRBV9 and TRBJ2-5; TRBD1 aligns across 9 bases. CDR3 in amino acids: CASSVATGQGIGTQYF. CDR3 nucleotides: TGTGCCAGCAGCGTAGCTACTGGACAGGGGATCGGGACCCAGTACTTC.